The 2 T cell receptor beta chains given below trace back to one sample, sequenced in a study of T cell repertoires in cytomegalovirus infection (dated by TCRdb to the late 2010s). No antigen has been assigned to these receptors. The intended sense of this specimen's treatment or condition label: in vitro stimulation with specific CMV peptide epitopes to enrich CMV-specific T cells. TCRdb records Illumina HiSeq 1500 as the sequencer. TCRdb reprocessed the public reads (quality trimming at Q25 with fastp, clone calling with MiXCR) and kept in-frame beta chains. Merged by CDR3 protein, the rows form single entries marked with the most common genes and DNA. The sample contains approximately 30,000 distinct CDR3 sequences, 15% to 20% of them found a single time. Approximately 78% of the sample goes to the ten largest clones. The sequenced sample was CD8+ T cells from cultured PBMCs, obtained from culture after CMV antigen stimulation. The receptors stem from a human donor in good health (CMV status not recorded). Some clones in this sample may be carry-over from other donors' samples.

This clonotype was counted a few times. This chain uses TRBV6-1 with TRBJ2-7; weak D call: TRBD2 (6 bases). The germline gives CDR1 MNHNS, CDR2 SASEGT. V gave up 6 bases and J gave up 5 bases, with 23 bases separating them. This CDR3 spans 16 amino acids. The CDR3 here is CASRHVGALGGDEQYF. Here the CDR3 DNA reads TGTGCCAGCAGACATGTCGGGGCCCTGGGAGGAGACGAGCAGTACTTC.

The chain joins TRBV27 to TRBJ1-1; D unclear. CDR1 MNHEY and CDR2 SMNVEV come from the germline V gene (reference sequence). The CDR3 covers 12 residues. V was cut by 6 bases and J by 8 bases, with 13 bases left in between. The CDR3, as DNA: TGTGCCAGCAGGCGGGGTGGGCACGAAGCTTTCTTT. Its translation is CASRRGGHEAFF.